The entry below describes one TCR beta chain. Its target is unknown. The PCR was carried out with 60 Vbeta primers and 13 Jbeta primers. The method was immunoSEQ multiplex PCR; TCRdb's version includes in-frame clones alone and lacks a portion of them. The sample includes fewer than 250,000 clones, approximately 90% seen only once; the top ten take around 1%. This sample is part of a study of cytomegalovirus exposure and HLA in healthy donors. Study findings and constraints: TCR beta sequences reportedly predicted most subjects' HLA-A and HLA-B alleles accurately.

The CDR3 runs to 12 residues. From germline, CDR1 is MNHEY and CDR2 SVGAGI. V lost 5 bases to trimming and J lost 8 bases, with 9 bases between them. Input material: PBMCs. This TCR came from a boy between 2 and 10 years old in good health and CMV-seronegative. The chain is built from TRBV6-5 and TRBJ1-4, with D tentatively TRBD1 (5 bases). In nucleotides, the CDR3 is TGTGCCAGCAGTGTGACAGAAGAAAAACTGTTTTTT. Translated, it gives CASSVTEEKLFF.